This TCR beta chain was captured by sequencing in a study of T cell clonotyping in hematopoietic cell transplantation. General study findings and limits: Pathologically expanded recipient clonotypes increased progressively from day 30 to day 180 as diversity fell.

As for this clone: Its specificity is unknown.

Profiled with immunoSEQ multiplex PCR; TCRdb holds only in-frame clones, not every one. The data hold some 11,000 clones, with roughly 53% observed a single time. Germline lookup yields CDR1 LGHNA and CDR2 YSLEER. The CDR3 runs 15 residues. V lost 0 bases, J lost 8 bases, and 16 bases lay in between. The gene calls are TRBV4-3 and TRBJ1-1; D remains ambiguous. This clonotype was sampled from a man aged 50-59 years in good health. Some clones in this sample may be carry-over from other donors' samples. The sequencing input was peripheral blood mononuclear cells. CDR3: CASSQDRGASTEAFF. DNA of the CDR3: TGCGCCAGCAGCCAAGATCGGGGAGCGAGCACGGAAGCTTTCTTT.